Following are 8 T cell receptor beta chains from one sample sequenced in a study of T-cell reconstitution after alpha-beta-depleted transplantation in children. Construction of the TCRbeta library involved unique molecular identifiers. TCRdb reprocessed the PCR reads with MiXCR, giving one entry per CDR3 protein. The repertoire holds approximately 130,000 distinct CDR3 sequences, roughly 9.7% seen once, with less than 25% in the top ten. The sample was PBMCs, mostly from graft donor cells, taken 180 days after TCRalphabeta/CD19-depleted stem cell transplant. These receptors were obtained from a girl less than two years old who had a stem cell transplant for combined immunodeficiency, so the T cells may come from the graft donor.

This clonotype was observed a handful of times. DNA of the CDR3: TGCAGCGTTGTTGGCAGAAAGAACACTGAAGCTTTCTTT. Translated, it gives CSVVGRKNTEAFF. This chain connects TRBV29-1 to TRBJ1-1, with D unresolved. The CDR3 runs to 13 residues. Trimming shortened V by 4 bases and J by 1 base, and 10 bases separated the two germline ends. The germline CDR1 and CDR2 sequences are SQVTM and ANQGSEA.

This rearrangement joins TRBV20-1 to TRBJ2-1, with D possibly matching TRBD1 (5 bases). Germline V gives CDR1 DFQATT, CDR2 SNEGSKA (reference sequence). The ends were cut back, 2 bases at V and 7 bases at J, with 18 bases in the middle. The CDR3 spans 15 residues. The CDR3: CSARRSSRDRNEQFF. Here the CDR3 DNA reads TGCAGTGCTAGAAGGTCCTCCAGGGATAGGAATGAGCAGTTCTTC.

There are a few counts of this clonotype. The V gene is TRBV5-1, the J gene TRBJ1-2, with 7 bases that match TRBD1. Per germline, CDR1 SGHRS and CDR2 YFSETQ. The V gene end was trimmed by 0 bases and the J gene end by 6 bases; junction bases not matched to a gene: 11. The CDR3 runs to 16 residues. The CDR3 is CASSLAPDRERHGYTF. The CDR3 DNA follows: TGCGCCAGCAGCTTGGCCCCCGACAGGGAGAGGCATGGCTACACCTTC.

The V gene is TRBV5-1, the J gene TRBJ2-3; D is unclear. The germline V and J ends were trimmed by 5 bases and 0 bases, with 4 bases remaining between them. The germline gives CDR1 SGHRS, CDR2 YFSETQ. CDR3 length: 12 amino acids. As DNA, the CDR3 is TGCGCCAGCAGTCGGAGCACAGATACGCAGTATTTT. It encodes CASSRSTDTQYF.

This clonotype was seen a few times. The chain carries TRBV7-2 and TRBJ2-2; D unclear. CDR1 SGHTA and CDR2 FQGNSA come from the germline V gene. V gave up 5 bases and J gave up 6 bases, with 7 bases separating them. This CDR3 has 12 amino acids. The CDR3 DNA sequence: TGTGCCAGCAGCCCCCTCTCCGGGGAGCTGTTTTTT. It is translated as CASSPLSGELFF.

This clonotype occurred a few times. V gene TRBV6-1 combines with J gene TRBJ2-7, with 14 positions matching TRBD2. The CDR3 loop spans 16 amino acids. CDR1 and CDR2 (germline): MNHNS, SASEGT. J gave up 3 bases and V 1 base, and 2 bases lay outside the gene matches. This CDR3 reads CASSEGGLAGVYEQYF. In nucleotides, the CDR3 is TGTGCCAGCAGTGAAGGGGGACTAGCGGGAGTCTACGAGCAGTACTTC.

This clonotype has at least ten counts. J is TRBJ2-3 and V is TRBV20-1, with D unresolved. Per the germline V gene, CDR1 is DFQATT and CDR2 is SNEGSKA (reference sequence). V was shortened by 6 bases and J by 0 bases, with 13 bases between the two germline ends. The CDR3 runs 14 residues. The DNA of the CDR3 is TGCAGTGCCAATGGGCCCGCTAGCACAGATACGCAGTATTTT. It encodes CSANGPASTDTQYF.

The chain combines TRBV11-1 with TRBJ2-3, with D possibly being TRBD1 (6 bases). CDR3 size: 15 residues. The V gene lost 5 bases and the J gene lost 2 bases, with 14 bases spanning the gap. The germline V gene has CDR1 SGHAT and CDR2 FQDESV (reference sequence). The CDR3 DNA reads TGTGCCAGCAGCCCCCGGGCAGGGGTCACAGATACGCAGTATTTT. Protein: CASSPRAGVTDTQYF.